The T cell receptor (beta chain) described here comes from a study of control samples from healthy donors and cancer patients (dated by TCRdb to about 2020). Library construction relied on the immunoSEQ multiplex PCR assay. TCRdb re-hosts the immuneACCESS table, in-frame sequences only. Its copies lack some clones; in the studies checked, an unresolved V gene accounts for under half of them, and the cause for the rest is not known. For this sample the table gives tens of thousands of clones, of which over 85% were detected only once. The top ten clones comprise roughly 1.6% of the sample. This clone was seen just once. The specificity of this receptor is unknown. The sample holds no much larger clone one base away, and base qualities are not on file. CDR1 and CDR2 were assigned from the germline V gene as SGHDN and FVKESK. The junction shows trimming of 4 bases on V and 7 bases on J, plus 7 bases between the germline ends. The CDR3 holds 11 amino acids from the cysteine to the phenylalanine. Only the CDR3 DNA is retained, 33 bases long and in frame from the first base.

The sequence derives from a man aged 40-55 years with colorectal cancer. Material for sequencing was PBMCs. The V gene is TRBV14 and the J gene is TRBJ1-2, with the D gene not confidently named. The CDR3 reads as follows: CASSRSFGYTF. The sequenced DNA: TGTGCCAGCAGCCGCTCTTTTGGCTACACCTTC.